One and the same sample provided the 8 T cell receptor beta chains below, sequenced in a study of cytomegalovirus exposure and HLA in healthy donors. 60 Vbeta and 13 Jbeta primers were used in PCR. Assay: immunoSEQ multiplex PCR; the TCRdb copy retains only in-frame clones and omits some. Its listing shows about 200,000 clones. Specimen: PBMCs. The receptors come from a girl aged 2-10 years in good health and CMV-seropositive.

This sequence joins TRBV13 and TRBJ1-1; tentative D call: TRBD1 (5 bases). V lost 1 base and J 1 base, leaving 10 bases between the germline ends. Germline CDR1 reads PRHDT; CDR2 reads FYEKMQ (reference sequence). This CDR3 contains 15 residues. In DNA form, the CDR3 reads TGTGCCAGCAGCTTAGCCCCGACAGCGAACACTGAAGCTTTCTTT. Encoded protein: CASSLAPTANTEAFF.

The chain is built from TRBV6-5 and TRBJ1-5, with a tentative D call TRBD1 (6 bases). The germline V gene encodes CDR1 MNHEY and CDR2 SVGAGI. V was shortened by 6 bases and J by 5 bases, with 14 bases between the two germline ends. This CDR3 has 14 residues. For the CDR3, the DNA is TGTGCCAGCAGGGCACAGGGTCCCCATCAGCCCCAGCATTTT. Its translation: CASRAQGPHQPQHF.

This chain joins TRBV14 and TRBJ1-5; 7 nucleotides match TRBD1. Germline lookup yields CDR1 SGHDN and CDR2 FVKESK. V was pared by 3 bases and J by 0 bases, with 5 bases of the junction left unmatched. The CDR3 has 16 residues. The CDR3 protein is CASSHRDRDSNQPQHF. Written as DNA, the CDR3 is TGTGCCAGCAGCCACCGCGACAGGGATAGCAATCAGCCCCAGCATTTT.

This chain joins TRBV9 and TRBJ2-1, with 8 bases that match TRBD2. The CDR3 sequence is 16 residues long. V trimming: 0 bases; J trimming: 8 bases; junction bases outside the gene matches: 10. CDR1 and CDR2 from the germline V gene are SGDLS and YYNGEE. The CDR3 nucleotides read TGTGCCAGCAGCGTAGGGTCGGTCGGGACTAGTTATGAGCAGTTCTTC. It codes for CASSVGSVGTSYEQFF.

The chain carries TRBV28 and TRBJ1-2; D is ambiguous. Germline loops: CDR1 MDHEN, CDR2 SYDVKM. CDR3 length: 16 residues. Trimming removed 8 bases from V and 0 bases from J, with 19 bases in between. DNA of the CDR3: TGTGCCAGCCAGATGGTGGAGCGCCGCGCTAACTATGGCTACACCTTC. This sequence encodes CASQMVERRANYGYTF.

V is TRBV7-9 and J is TRBJ2-3, with D hard to call. The CDR3 is 13 residues long. Germline lookup yields CDR1 SEHNR and CDR2 FQNEAQ (reference sequence). The germline V and J ends were trimmed by 5 bases and 2 bases, with 8 bases remaining between them. The CDR3 sequence: CASSPFPTDTQYF. The CDR3 DNA is TGTGCCAGCAGCCCGTTCCCCACAGATACGCAGTATTTT.

The chain has TRBV5-1 and TRBJ1-2, with D perhaps matching TRBD1 (6 bases). This CDR3 contains 14 residues. Trimming removed 4 bases from V and 3 bases from J, with 13 bases in between. Germline CDR1 reads SGHRS; CDR2 reads YFSETQ. The CDR3 region has the DNA TGCGCCAGCAGCGGGACACCAAAGGACTATGGCTACACCTTC. Translated: CASSGTPKDYGYTF.

Comment on this clone: The same CDR3 also results from other DNA sequences found in this sample. The V call is TRBV29-1, the J call TRBJ1-1; no definite D call. From germline, CDR1 is SQVTM and CDR2 ANQGSEA. This CDR3 is built from 13 residues. V was trimmed by 3 bases and J by 0 bases, leaving 8 bases between them. CDR3 residues: CSVEGRLNTEAFF. CDR3 coding DNA: TGCAGCGTTGAGGGGAGGTTGAACACTGAAGCTTTCTTT.